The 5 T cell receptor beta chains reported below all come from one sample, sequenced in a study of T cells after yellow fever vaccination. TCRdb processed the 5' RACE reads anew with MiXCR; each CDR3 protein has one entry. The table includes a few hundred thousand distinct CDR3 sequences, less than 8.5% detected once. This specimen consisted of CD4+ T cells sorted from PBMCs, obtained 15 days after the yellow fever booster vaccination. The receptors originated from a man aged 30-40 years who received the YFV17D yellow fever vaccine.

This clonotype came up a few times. CDR3: CASSLAAYTYEQYF. DNA for the CDR3: TGTGCCAGCAGCTTAGCGGCCTATACCTACGAGCAGTACTTC. V usage is TRBV7-2 and J usage is TRBJ2-7; the D is unclear. CDR3 length equals 14 residues. V was clipped by 0 bases and J by 2 bases, with 8 bases between them. Germline values: CDR1 SGHTA, CDR2 FQGNSA.

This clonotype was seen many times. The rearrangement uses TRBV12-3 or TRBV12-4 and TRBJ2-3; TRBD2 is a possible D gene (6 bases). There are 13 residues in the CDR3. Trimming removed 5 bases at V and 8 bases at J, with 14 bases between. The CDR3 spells CASSQTSSPTQYF. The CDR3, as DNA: TGTGCCAGCAGTCAGACTAGTTCACCTACGCAGTATTTT.

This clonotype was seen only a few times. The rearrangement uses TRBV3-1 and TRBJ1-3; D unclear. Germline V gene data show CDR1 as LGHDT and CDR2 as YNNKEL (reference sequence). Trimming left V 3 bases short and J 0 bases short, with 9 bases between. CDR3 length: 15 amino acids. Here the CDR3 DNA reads TGTGCCAGCAGCCAGAACATGGACTCTGGAAACACCATATATTTT. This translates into CASSQNMDSGNTIYF.

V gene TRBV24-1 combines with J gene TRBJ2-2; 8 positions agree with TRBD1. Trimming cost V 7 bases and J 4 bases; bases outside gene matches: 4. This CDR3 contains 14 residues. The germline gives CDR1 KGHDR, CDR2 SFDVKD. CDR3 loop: CATRETGATGELFF. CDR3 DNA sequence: TGTGCCACCAGGGAGACAGGGGCCACCGGGGAGCTGTTTTTT.

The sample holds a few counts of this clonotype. CDR3 region: CASSATSGSGTGELFF. The CDR3 nucleotides are TGTGCCAGCAGCGCCACTAGCGGGAGCGGTACCGGGGAGCTGTTTTTT. The chain combines TRBV7-6 with TRBJ2-2, with 11 positions matching TRBD2. Losses at the gene ends were 5 bases for V and 5 bases for J; bases not matched to a gene: 7. Germline CDR1 is SGHVS and CDR2 is FNYEAQ. The CDR3 runs to 16 residues. Drawing the rest from reference TRBV7-6 and TRBJ2-2, the complete variable domain is GAGVSQSPRYKVTKRGQDVALRCDPISGHVSLYWYRQALGQGPEFLTYFNYEAQQDKSGLPNDRFSAERPEGSISTLTIQRTEQRDSAMYRCASSATSGSGTGELFFGEGSRLTVL.